This T cell receptor beta chain was sequenced during a study of blood T cell repertoires in COVID-19. On the study more broadly: Researchers got acute and convalescent COVID-19 samples from the United States, Italy and Spain. The analysed material was cDNA or gDNA that came from T cells, B-cell-depleted T cells, or PBMCs.

Germline V gene sequence: CDR1 SGHDT, CDR2 YYEEEE. This CDR3 has 15 amino acids. Trimming cost V 2 bases and J 5 bases; bases outside gene matches: 4. In the authors' workflow: Estimation of nucleated cell counts was performed using reference gene primer amplification. Some clones are missing from TCRdb's copy, which holds only in-frame ones; the method was immunoSEQ multiplex PCR. V, J and clone size reflect that table, while D and trimming were determined from the DNA. The table has about 68,000 clones, under 95% seen once. The chain employs TRBV5-6 and TRBJ2-1; TRBD2 matches at 10 bases. The material sequenced was peripheral blood. The sequence was collected from a woman aged 55 to 70 with active COVID-19. CDR3 loop: CASSFRTSGHNEQFF. The CDR3 nucleotides read TGTGCCAGCAGCTTTCGGACTAGCGGCCACAATGAGCAGTTCTTC.